This T cell receptor (beta chain) emerged from a study of blood T cell repertoires in COVID-19. The wider study: Acute-phase and convalescent COVID-19 samples originated in the United States, Italy and Spain. T cells, B-cell-depleted T cells, or PBMCs supplied cDNA or gDNA.

CDR3 length equals 16 residues. The V gene's germline CDR1 is MNHEY and CDR2 SVGAGI. Trimming removed 0 bases from V and 5 bases from J; junction bases left unmatched: 7. Methods used by the authors: For nucleated cells, counts were estimated from reference gene primer amplification. Method: immunoSEQ multiplex PCR; TCRdb's copy keeps in-frame clones and lacks some. V and J calls and clone size are given by that table; D and trimming were obtained from the DNA. The table lists approximately 150,000 clones, 88% of them singletons. This clone was detected only once. The origin of this receptor is a man aged 45 to 65 who had recovered from COVID-19. Sequenced material: peripheral blood. The chain employs TRBV6-5 and TRBJ2-1, with 7 bases aligning to TRBD2. The CDR3 loop is CASSYSTSRRDNEQFF. CDR3 nucleotides: TGTGCCAGCAGTTACTCGACTAGCCGCCGGGACAATGAGCAGTTCTTC.